The sequence of this T cell receptor (beta chain) was determined in a study of glioma-infiltrating T cells. As to this clonotype: Its antigen is undetermined.

The germline V gene encodes CDR1 LNHDA and CDR2 SQIVND (reference sequence). After removal of 3 bases from V and 7 bases from J, the junction contained 5 bases not matched to a gene. The CDR3 sequence is 14 residues long. The iRepertoire nested amplicon-rescue multiplex PCR amplified TCR alpha and beta CDR3s from RNA. One-step reverse transcription and amplification started from roughly 100-400 ng of tissue mRNA or PBMC total RNA. In TCRdb, the multiplex PCR reads were re-called with MiXCR into one record per CDR3 protein. Of under 150,000 distinct CDR3 sequences in the sample, roughly a quarter are singletons; the top ten hold around 28%. Study-wide results and caveats: Tissue-blood divergence was below expectation in non-neoplastic patients, above in gliomas.

The sequence derives from a human donor with low-grade glioma or glioblastoma, undergoing nonglioma brain surgery, or in good health (not recorded which). The J gene is TRBJ2-1, the V gene TRBV19; TRBD1 agrees at 8 bases. The sequenced sample was glioma tissue, nonneoplastic brain tissue, or PBMCs (not recorded which). The CDR3 region has the DNA TGTGCCAGTAGTATTGACAGGGGAAGGAATGAGCAGTTCTTC. Protein product: CASSIDRGRNEQFF.